This passage covers 26 T cell receptor beta chains from one sample sequenced in a study of long-term antiretroviral therapy in people with HIV. The run of the v3.0 immunoSEQ assay was at survey level. Only in-frame clones appear in the TCRdb table, and some are missing; sequencing was by immunoSEQ multiplex PCR. The table has under 45,000 clones, 70% to 90% seen once. The specimen comprised unsorted PBMCs, sampled 2.8 years before starting antiretroviral therapy. The origin of the receptors is a woman in her 30s with HIV.

CDR3 protein: CASSGRRTQDYGYTF. The CDR3 DNA reads TGTGCCAGCAGTGGGCGTCGGACTCAGGACTATGGCTACACCTTC. The chain links TRBV6-5 to TRBJ1-2, with D unclear. CDR1 is MNHEY, CDR2 SVGAGI, per germline. Between the trimmed V and J ends, which lost 5 bases and 3 bases, there was a span of 16 bases. The CDR3 loop spans 15 amino acids.

The chain uses TRBV2 and TRBJ2-7; 9 nucleotides match TRBD2. CDR3 length: 15 amino acids. The V gene's germline CDR1 is SNHLY and CDR2 FYNNEI. The V and J ends lost 2 bases and 4 bases, in that order; junction bases with no gene match: 6. DNA of the CDR3: TGTGCCAGCAGTGAAATTCTAGCGGGACAATACGAGCAGTACTTC. Protein sequence: CASSEILAGQYEQYF.

This clone was recorded once. The chain uses TRBV11-3 and TRBJ2-1; TRBD2 matches 11 bases. CDR3 length equals 17 residues. Germline V gene sequence: CDR1 SGHNT, CDR2 YENEEA. V was clipped by 4 bases and J by 3 bases; unmatched bases: 8. CDR3 nucleotide sequence: TGTGCCAGCAGCTCATCCGTAGCGGGGGGGCTCTACAATGAGCAGTTCTTC. This encodes CASSSSVAGGLYNEQFF. Combining the CDR3 with reference TRBV11-3 and TRBJ2-1 gives the whole variable domain EAGVVQSPRYKIIEKKQPVAFWCNPISGHNTLYWYLQNLGQGPELLIRYENEEAVDDSQLPKDRFSAERLKGVDSTLKIQPAELGDSAVYLCASSSSVAGGLYNEQFFGPGTRLTVL.

This clone has only one observation. Written as DNA, the CDR3 is TGTGCCAGCACCTCCCCGGGAAGAAATCTTGGCTACACCTTC. Translation gives CASTSPGRNLGYTF. The chain couples TRBV6-5 to TRBJ1-2; D is unresolved. There are 14 residues in the CDR3. V was shortened by 7 bases and J by 7 bases, with 19 bases between the two germline ends. Germline loops: CDR1 MNHEY, CDR2 SVGAGI.

The chain combines TRBV30 with TRBJ1-1, with a weak D call TRBD1 (5 bases). V dropped 3 bases and J dropped 4 bases, with 21 bases sitting between them. Germline V gene sequence: CDR1 GTSNPN, CDR2 SVGIG (reference sequence). CDR3 length: 16 residues. The CDR3 loop is CAWRIQRGAGVTEAFF. CDR3 coding DNA: TGTGCCTGGAGAATCCAAAGGGGAGCGGGGGTCACTGAAGCTTTCTTT.

This chain links TRBV5-4 with TRBJ2-3; 7 nucleotides align to TRBD1. The CDR3 extends over 11 amino acids. The germline CDR1 and CDR2 sequences are SGHNT and YYREEE (reference sequence). The chain's CDR3 is CVLQGQDTQYF. The CDR3 bases are TGTGTATTACAGGGGCAAGATACGCAGTATTTT.

CDR3 sequence: CASSQVPFMNTEAFF. CDR3 coding DNA: TGCGCCAGCAGCCAAGTCCCGTTCATGAACACTGAAGCTTTCTTT. The rearrangement links TRBV4-1 to TRBJ1-1; D is uncertain. V lost 1 base, J lost 0 bases, and 9 bases lay in between. In germline, CDR1 is MGHRA, CDR2 YSYEKL. The CDR3 extends over 15 amino acids.

This chain connects TRBV7-3 to TRBJ1-1, with D hard to call. Germline V CDR1 and CDR2: SGHTA, FQGTGA. Trimming stripped 1 base from V and 4 bases from J, with 7 bases between. The CDR3 consists of 13 residues. The CDR3 region is CASSLMVGTEAFF. CDR3 sequence (DNA): TGTGCCAGCAGCTTAATGGTGGGCACTGAAGCTTTCTTT.

CDR3 protein: CASRELAGNTIYF. The CDR3 DNA reads as TGTGCCAGCAGGGAGCTGGCTGGAAACACCATATATTTT. This chain uses TRBV6-5 with TRBJ1-3; D ambiguous. Germline V lookup: CDR1 MNHEY, CDR2 SVGAGI. Trimming took 6 bases from V and 2 from J, leaving 8 bases between them. The CDR3 covers 13 residues.

The chain links TRBV28 to TRBJ1-1; 9 nucleotides align to TRBD1. Germline V gene sequence: CDR1 MDHEN, CDR2 SYDVKM. With 5 bases clipped from V and 9 bases from J, the junction kept 4 bases outside the gene matches. The CDR3 covers 12 residues. The CDR3, as DNA: TGTGCCAGCAGTCTGGACAGGGGTAAAGCTTTCTTT. It specifies CASSLDRGKAFF.

The V and J genes are TRBV27 and TRBJ2-1; D is undetermined. Trimming pared 6 bases from V and 6 bases from J, leaving 24 bases between. Germline values: CDR1 MNHEY, CDR2 SMNVEV (reference sequence). This CDR3 has 17 residues. The CDR3 coding sequence is TGTGCCAGCAGCCTAAGCCCTCAAACTATTCTGGGCAATGAGCAGTTCTTC. Protein sequence: CASSLSPQTILGNEQFF.

J is TRBJ1-1 and V is TRBV10-3; D ambiguous. The CDR3 consists of 13 residues. Germline lookup yields CDR1 ENHRY and CDR2 SYGVKD. Trimming removed 1 base at V and 0 bases at J, with 3 bases between. The CDR3 DNA follows: TGTGCCATCAGTGAGTTGGTGAACACTGAAGCTTTCTTT. Protein product: CAISELVNTEAFF.

V usage is TRBV15 and J usage is TRBJ1-2; D might be TRBD1 (5 bases). The V end lost 9 bases, the J end lost 7 bases, and 18 bases lay between the germline ends. CDR3 length: 13 residues. The germline CDR1 and CDR2 sequences are LNHNV and YYDKDF (reference sequence). CDR3 coding DNA: TGTGCCACTGGGGGGGAGCCATGGGGTGGCTACACCTTC. It specifies CATGGEPWGGYTF.

In this sample, this clone turned up a few times. This CDR3 is CASSPWGGRENTEAFF. The CDR3 region has the DNA TGTGCCAGCAGCCCGTGGGGGGGCAGGGAGAACACTGAAGCTTTCTTT. The chain recombines TRBV7-3 with TRBJ1-1; TRBD1 is a possible D gene (6 bases). The CDR3 runs 16 residues. Trimming stripped 5 bases from V and 1 base from J, with 17 bases between. Looked up from germline, CDR1 is SGHTA and CDR2 is FQGTGA.

This clone was picked up a small number of times. The V gene is TRBV11-2, the J gene TRBJ1-4; D not certain. The CDR3 is 13 amino acids. Looked up from germline, CDR1 is SGHAT and CDR2 is FQNNGV. V lost 5 bases and J lost 5, with 9 bases in between. CDR3 sequence reads: CASSPSGNEKLFF. The CDR3 DNA sequence: TGTGCCAGCAGCCCCAGCGGAAATGAAAAACTGTTTTTT.

Only a few counts were recorded for this clone. V is TRBV7-2 and J is TRBJ1-2; the D is unclear. V dropped 5 bases and J dropped 4 bases, with 11 bases sitting between them. CDR3 length: 13 residues. The germline CDR1 and CDR2 sequences are SGHTA and FQGNSA. The CDR3 is CASSLGRAYGYTF. The CDR3 DNA reads as TGTGCCAGCAGCCTGGGGAGGGCCTATGGCTACACCTTC.

The chain couples TRBV30 to TRBJ2-1; the match to TRBD2 covers 7 bases. The CDR3 contains 17 residues. Trimming at V came to 3 bases and at J to 0 bases, leaving 11 bases not matched to a gene. The germline V gene encodes CDR1 GTSNPN and CDR2 SVGIG (reference sequence). The DNA for the CDR3 is TGTGCCTGGAGGGATCTAGCGGCGTTAAGCTCCTACAATGAGCAGTTCTTC. This encodes CAWRDLAALSSYNEQFF.

The chain uses TRBV6-6 and TRBJ2-2, with D perhaps TRBD1 or TRBD2 (5 bases each). The CDR3 extends over 15 amino acids. Trimming stripped 2 bases from V and 2 bases from J, with 9 bases between. Germline V gene sequence: CDR1 MNHNY, CDR2 SVGAGI (reference sequence). CDR3 in amino acids: CASSYGGINTGELFF. As DNA, the CDR3 is TGTGCCAGCAGTTACGGGGGAATCAACACCGGGGAGCTGTTTTTT.

V usage is TRBV12-5 and J usage is TRBJ1-1; TRBD1 is a possible D gene (6 bases). The germline V gene has CDR1 LGHNT and CDR2 FRNRAP. The CDR3 sequence is 16 residues long. Trimming left V 0 bases short and J 1 base short, with 12 bases between. The chain's CDR3 is CASGLVLGGGNTEAFF. The CDR3 nucleotides read TGTGCTAGTGGTTTGGTACTAGGAGGGGGGAACACTGAAGCTTTCTTT.

The rearrangement uses TRBV11-2 and TRBJ2-1, with D hard to call. Germline lookup yields CDR1 SGHAT and CDR2 FQNNGV. The CDR3 length is 16 residues. Trimming took 0 bases from V and 4 from J, leaving 13 bases between them. The CDR3 bases are TGTGCCAGCAGCTTAGATCACGCGGCTAGATACAATGAGCAGTTCTTC. Protein sequence: CASSLDHAARYNEQFF.

The V call is TRBV28, the J call TRBJ1-2; D remains ambiguous. V was pared by 5 bases and J by 8 bases, with 15 bases between. Germline V lookup: CDR1 MDHEN, CDR2 SYDVKM. The CDR3 contains 13 residues. This chain's CDR3 is CASSPAGREGYTF. The CDR3 DNA is TGTGCCAGCAGTCCGGCAGGCCGGGAGGGCTACACCTTC.

In this sample, this clone is medium-sized (0.01 to 0.1%). The chain is built from TRBV18 and TRBJ1-1, with 7 nucleotides matching TRBD1. The CDR3 is 15 amino acids. Germline V CDR1 and CDR2: KGHSH, LQKENI. V gave up 2 bases and J gave up 0 bases; unmatched junction bases: 3. CDR3 DNA sequence: TGTGCCAGCTCACCAGGACAGGAGGTGAACACTGAAGCTTTCTTT. It codes for CASSPGQEVNTEAFF.

This clone has a single count. Compared with germline, one end of the junction differs, possibly owing to a read error. The chain is built from TRBV30 and TRBJ2-1; TRBD2 is a possible D gene (6 bases). CDR3 length: 8 residues. Germline CDR1 GTSNPN, CDR2 SVGIG (reference sequence). This CDR3 reads CAYEGRLF. DNA of the CDR3: TGTGCCTACGAAGGGAGGCTCTTC. The full variable domain, in which reference TRBV30 and TRBJ2-1 provide the parts outside the CDR3, is SQTIHQWPATLVQPVGSPLSLECTVEGTSNPNLYWYRQAAGRGLQLLFYSVGIGQISSEVPQNLSASRPQDRQFILSSKKLLLSDSGFYLCAYEGRLFGPGTRLTVL.

This clone was detected only a few times. The rearrangement uses TRBV6-4 and TRBJ2-3; a weak D match, TRBD2 (6 bases). The germline V gene encodes CDR1 MRHNA and CDR2 SNTAGT. This CDR3 is built from 15 residues. Between the trimmed V and J ends, which lost 3 bases and 0 bases, there was a span of 10 bases. The CDR3 DNA follows: TGTGCCAGCAGTGAAGAACGGGGGAGCACAGATACGCAGTATTTT. This encodes CASSEERGSTDTQYF.

V is TRBV27 and J is TRBJ2-7; 8 nucleotides line up with TRBD2. Germline V lookup: CDR1 MNHEY, CDR2 SMNVEV (reference sequence). This CDR3 contains 13 residues. The trim removed 4 bases at V and 4 bases at J, leaving 3 bases unmatched. This CDR3 is CASSSERGYEQYV. The DNA of the CDR3 is TGTGCCAGCAGTTCGGAGCGGGGGTACGAGCAGTACGTC.

This sequence joins TRBV7-9 and TRBJ1-2; D is ambiguous. Germline CDR1 SEHNR, CDR2 FQNEAQ (reference sequence). This CDR3 is built from 13 residues. The V and J ends lost 9 bases and 1 base respectively, with 12 bases between them. DNA for the CDR3: TGTGCCAGTATGGGGTCATATAACTATGGCTACACCTTC. It codes for CASMGSYNYGYTF. The full variable domain, with the rest looked up from reference TRBV7-9 and TRBJ1-2, is DTGVSQNPRHKITKRGQNVTFRCDPISEHNRLYWYRQTLGQGPEFLTYFQNEAQLEKSRLLSDRFSAERPKGSFSTLEIQRTEQGDSAMYLCASMGSYNYGYTFGSGTRLTVV.